Detailed here is one T cell receptor (beta chain). Its target is unknown. This specimen belongs to a study of tumor-infiltrating lymphocytes in primary liver carcinoma. CDR3 length: 14 amino acids. CDR1 is SGHRS, CDR2 YFSETQ, per germline. V dropped 0 bases and J dropped 14 bases, with 19 bases sitting between them. Researchers generated TCR beta cDNA from approximately 500 ng of total RNA, relying on a constant-region primer. Libraries for TCR beta were built through three nested multiplex PCR rounds, which together made up a slightly modified ARM-PCR procedure. The first two PCR rounds used TRBV1-TRBV30 primers with a Cbeta primer, approximately 10 cycles each. TCRdb re-derived calls from the multiplex PCR reads in MiXCR, one entry per CDR3 protein. The table has under 45,000 distinct CDR3 sequences, nearly 75% seen once. Findings and limits, study-wide: Tumor top-250-clone fraction significantly exceeded that of blood (p = 0.039). Only about 7-24% of top clones were detected in all five tumor regions.

The approximately 17-32 mg bulk tissue piece was not sorted before simultaneous RNA and DNA extraction. Surgeons treated the primary liver carcinoma of the patients by surgical resection. Enrolled patients were chronically infected with HBV and treatment-naive. Sequencing input: liver tumor tissue from sampling region 4. Subset given: tumor region T4, right-lateral pole. This TCR was recovered from a man aged 35-49 years with primary liver carcinoma and hepatitis B virus infection. V and J are TRBV5-1 and TRBJ2-3; D is possibly TRBD1 (6 bases). The CDR3 DNA reads as TGCGCCAGCAGCTTGGGACAGGAATCAGATGCGCGGTATTTT. It encodes CASSLGQESDARYF.